These T cell receptor beta chains were read from a single sample in a study of blood T cells in healthy people across ages. TCRdb recomputed calls from the 5' RACE reads with MiXCR, one row per CDR3 protein. This sample has 760,000 or so distinct CDR3 sequences, with around 25% found just once. The same sample was also studied in work on T cells of mothers and their children.

Input material: blood. These receptor sequences come from a boy aged 5-17 years in good health. Both conserved end residues are part of each CDR3. The order of the fields is clone size, D gene, J gene, V gene, CDR3 DNA, CDR3 protein. A D gene is named only where the DNA matches it firmly. Clone size is given for some rows only: seen once, a few or many times, or a class if the clone is expanded.

>-|-|TRBJ2-7|TRBV20-1
TGCAGTGCTTTGACCCGGACAGCCTTATACGAGCAGTACTTC
CSALTRTALYEQYF
>-|-|TRBJ1-2|TRBV6-2/TRBV6-3
TGTGCCAGCAGTTACTCGCATTGGGATAACTATGGCTACACCTTC
CASSYSHWDNYGYTF
>few|TRBD1|TRBJ2-7|TRBV6-1
TGTGCCAGCAGGGACAGGGGGAACGAGCAGTACTTC
CASRDRGNEQYF
>few|TRBD1|TRBJ1-1|TRBV3-1
TGTGCCAGCAGTCGGGACAGCGGAAACACTGAAGCTTTCTTT
CASSRDSGNTEAFF
>-|-|TRBJ2-2|TRBV28
TGTGCCAGCAGGTTGTCGGACAACCCCGGAGACACCGGGGAGCTGTTTTTT
CASRLSDNPGDTGELFF
>-|TRBD1|TRBJ2-5|TRBV10-3
TGTGCCATCAGGACGGACAGGGTTGAGGAGACCCAGTACTTC
CAIRTDRVEETQYF
>-|-|TRBJ1-4|TRBV19
TGTGCCAGTAGGCAAGACATCCCGGTCGCCGAAAAACTGTTTTTT
CASRQDIPVAEKLFF
>few|TRBD1|TRBJ1-1|TRBV29-1
TGCAGCGTGATAAACAGGGGTCTTCACACTGAAGCTTTCTTT
CSVINRGLHTEAFF
>few|TRBD2|TRBJ2-5|TRBV20-1
TGCAGTGCTAGAGCGACCCCTGGGGGACTAGCGGTGCACCAAGAGACCCAGTACTTC
CSARATPGGLAVHQETQYF
>-|TRBD1|TRBJ2-5|TRBV19
TGTGCCAGTACCTTAGGGACAGGGGAGACCCAGTACTTC
CASTLGTGETQYF
>-|-|TRBJ2-1|TRBV21-1
TGTGCCAGCAGCAAAAAGCCGGGACTACTAGACCCCAATGAGCAGTTCTTC
CASSKKPGLLDPNEQFF
>-|-|TRBJ2-5|TRBV7-2
TGTGCCAGCAGCCCCCTCGGGGTTGTGGAGACCCAGTACTTC
CASSPLGVVETQYF
>-|TRBD1|TRBJ1-6|TRBV6-6
TGTGCCAGCAGTTACCGGGACAGGTTTTCACCCCTCCACTTT
CASSYRDRFSPLHF
>-|-|TRBJ2-1|TRBV21-1
TGTGCCATGCATATACCCGGTTGCGAAGCCTCCTACAATGAGCAGTTCTTC
CAMHIPGCEASYNEQFF
>few|TRBD1|TRBJ2-7|TRBV29-1
TGCAGCGGCAGGGGGCTTAGCTCCTACGAGCAGTACTTC
CSGRGLSSYEQYF
>-|TRBD1|TRBJ2-7|TRBV12-3/TRBV12-4
TGTGCCAGCAAAAACGCCGGGACAGGTTACGAGCAGTACTTC
CASKNAGTGYEQYF
>-|TRBD2|TRBJ2-3|TRBV29-1
TGCAGCGTTGATGCTAGCGGGAGTAGTGATACGCAGTATTTT
CSVDASGSSDTQYF
>few|-|TRBJ2-2|TRBV7-3
TGTGCCAGCAGCGAAGTCCCAGGCGCCACCGAGGAGCTGTTTTTT
CASSEVPGATEELFF
>-|-|TRBJ2-1|TRBV4-3
TGCGCCAGCAGCCAAAGAGGATTTGGTGAGCAGTTCTTC
CASSQRGFGEQFF
>-|-|TRBJ2-2|TRBV3-1
TGTGCCAGCAGCCAAGAAAGGCTCACCGGGGAGCTGTTTTTT
CASSQERLTGELFF
>many|-|TRBJ2-7|TRBV2
TGTGCCAGCAGTGACAGGGAAATAGACGAGCAGTACTTC
CASSDREIDEQYF
>-|-|TRBJ2-3|TRBV5-5
TGTGCCACCACGTGGCGGAACCCGCTAACAGATACGCAGTATTTT
CATTWRNPLTDTQYF
>-|TRBD1|TRBJ2-4|TRBV24-1
TGTGCCACCAGCCAGACAGGGAGCGGTAACATTCAGTACTTC
CATSQTGSGNIQYF
>-|-|TRBJ2-4|TRBV10-1
TGCGCCAGCGAATCCATAAACATTCAGTACTTC
CASESINIQYF
>-|-|TRBJ2-7|TRBV29-1
TGCAGCGTTCGGTCTGCAATCTACGAGCGGTACTTC
CSVRSAIYERYF
>-|TRBD1|TRBJ2-2|TRBV5-1
TGCGCCAGCAGCTTGGAGCGAGACAGGGTCACCGGGGAGCTGTTTTTT
CASSLERDRVTGELFF
>-|-|TRBJ2-5|TRBV19
TGTGCCAGTAGTATAGAAGAGACTACACAAGAGACCCAGTACTTC
CASSIEETTQETQYF
>few|-|TRBJ1-4|TRBV5-1
TGCGCCAGCAGCACGGACAGAACTAATGAAAAACTGTTTTTT
CASSTDRTNEKLFF
>few|TRBD2|TRBJ2-7|TRBV7-9
TGTGCCAGCAGCTCTGGACTAGCGGGGTCGAAATTTTACGAGCAGTACTTC
CASSSGLAGSKFYEQYF
>-|-|TRBJ2-3|TRBV5-1
TGCGCCAGCAGCTACGGCGTTGGGGGCACAGATACGCAGTATTTT
CASSYGVGGTDTQYF
>few|-|TRBJ2-5|TRBV29-1
TGCAGCGTTGAATTCTGGGACAACCAAGAGACCCAGTACTTC
CSVEFWDNQETQYF
>few|-|TRBJ2-7|TRBV29-1
TGCAGCGTTGAAGAGTGGCAGGAACGTTCGTACGAGCAGTACTTC
CSVEEWQERSYEQYF
>-|-|TRBJ2-1|TRBV9
TGTGCCAGCAGCGTAGACAGGTTAGGGGGTCTTGAGCAGTTCTTC
CASSVDRLGGLEQFF
>-|-|TRBJ2-5|TRBV27
TGTGCCAGCAGTTTTTCCAGTAAAGAGACCCAGTACTTC
CASSFSSKETQYF
>-|TRBD2|TRBJ2-1|TRBV7-9
TGTGCCAGCAGTCCATCAGCTAGCGGGGAGCAGTTCTTC
CASSPSASGEQFF
>few|-|TRBJ2-7|TRBV12-3/TRBV12-4
TGTGCCAGCAGTTTAGTCAACTTGTCCTACGAGCAGTACTTC
CASSLVNLSYEQYF